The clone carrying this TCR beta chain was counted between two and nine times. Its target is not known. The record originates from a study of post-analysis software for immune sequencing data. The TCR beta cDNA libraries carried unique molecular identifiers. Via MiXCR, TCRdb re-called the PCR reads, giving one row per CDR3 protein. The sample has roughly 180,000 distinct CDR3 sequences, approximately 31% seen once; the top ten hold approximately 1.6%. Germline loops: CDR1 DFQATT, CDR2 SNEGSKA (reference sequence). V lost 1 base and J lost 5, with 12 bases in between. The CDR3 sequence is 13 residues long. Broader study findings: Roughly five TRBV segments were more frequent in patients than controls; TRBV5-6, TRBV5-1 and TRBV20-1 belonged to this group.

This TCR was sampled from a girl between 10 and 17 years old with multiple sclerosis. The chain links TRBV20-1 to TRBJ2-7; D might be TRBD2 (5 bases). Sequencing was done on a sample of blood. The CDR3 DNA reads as TGCAGTGCTAGAGCAACTAGTCGAGACGAGCAGTACTTC. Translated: CSARATSRDEQYF.